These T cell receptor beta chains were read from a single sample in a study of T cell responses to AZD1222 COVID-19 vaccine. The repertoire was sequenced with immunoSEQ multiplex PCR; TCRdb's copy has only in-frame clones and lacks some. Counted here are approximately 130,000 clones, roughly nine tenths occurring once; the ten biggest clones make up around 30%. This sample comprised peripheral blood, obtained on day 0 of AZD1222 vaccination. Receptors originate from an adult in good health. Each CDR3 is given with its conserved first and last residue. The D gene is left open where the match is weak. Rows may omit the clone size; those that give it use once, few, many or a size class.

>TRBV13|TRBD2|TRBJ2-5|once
TGTGCCAGCACCAACCCGGGAGGCGAGACCCAGTACTTC
CASTNPGGETQYF
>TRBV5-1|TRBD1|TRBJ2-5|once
TGCGCCAGCAGCTTGGCGGGACAGGGGGGAGAGACCCAGTACTTC
CASSLAGQGGETQYF
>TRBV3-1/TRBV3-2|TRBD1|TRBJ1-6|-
TGTGCCAGCAGCCAAGAGTTACAGGGGGCCGGGAATTCACCCCTCCACTTT
CASSQELQGAGNSPLHF
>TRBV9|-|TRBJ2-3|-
TGTGCCAGCAGCCCCGAGAGGGGCACAGATACGCAGTATTTT
CASSPERGTDTQYF
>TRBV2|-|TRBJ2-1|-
TGTGCGAGTGGGTTGGGGGGCCATGAGCAGTTCTTC
CASGLGGHEQFF
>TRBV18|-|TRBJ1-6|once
TGTGCCAGCTCACCCGGACAGAATTCACCCCTCCACTTT
CASSPGQNSPLHF
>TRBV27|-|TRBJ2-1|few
TGTGCCAGCAGTTTCTTGAGGGAGAACTACAATGAGCAGTTCTTC
CASSFLRENYNEQFF
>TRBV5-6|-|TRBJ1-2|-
TGTGCCAGCAGCTTGGTAGGGGGGTCCTCCTTC
CASSLVGGSSF
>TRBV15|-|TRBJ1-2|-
TGTGCCACCAGCACCGGGACCGGGGATTATGGCTACACCTTC
CATSTGTGDYGYTF
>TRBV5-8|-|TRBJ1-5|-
TGTGCCAGCAGCCCGCTAGCGGGAAATAGCAATCAGCCCCAGCATTTT
CASSPLAGNSNQPQHF
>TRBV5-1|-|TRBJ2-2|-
TGCGCCAGCAGCTTTCAGGGGTCTCCCGGGGAGCTGTTTTTT
CASSFQGSPGELFF
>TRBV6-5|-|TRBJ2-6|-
TGTGCCTCGGCGCGAGGGACCGGGGCCAACGTCCTGACTTTC
CASARGTGANVLTF
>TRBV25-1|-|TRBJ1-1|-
TGTGCCAGCAGTGACAGGGGGAACACTGAAGCTTTCTTT
CASSDRGNTEAFF
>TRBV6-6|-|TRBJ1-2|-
TGTGCCAGCAGTCATACGGGGGGGCGGGAAAAGGTCTATGGCTACACCTTC
CASSHTGGREKVYGYTF
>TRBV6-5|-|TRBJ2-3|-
TGTGCCGGGATGATGTACCCTTCCAACACAGATACGCAGTATTTT
CAGMMYPSNTDTQYF
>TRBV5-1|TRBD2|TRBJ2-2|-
TGCGCCAGCAGCTTGCTTTCCTCGGCACTAGCGGGATCGAACACCGGGGAGCTGTTTTTT
CASSLLSSALAGSNTGELFF
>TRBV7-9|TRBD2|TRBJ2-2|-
TGTGCCAGCAGCTCCAGGGGACTAGCGGGGGGGCCAAGCACCGGGGAGCTGTTTTTT
CASSSRGLAGGPSTGELFF
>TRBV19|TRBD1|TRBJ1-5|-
TGTGCCAGTAGCCAGACAGGGGATCAGCCCCAGCATTTT
CASSQTGDQPQHF
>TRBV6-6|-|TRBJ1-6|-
TGTGCCAGCAGTTACGGGCAGCCCTATAATTCACCCCTCCACTTT
CASSYGQPYNSPLHF
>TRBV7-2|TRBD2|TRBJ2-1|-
TGTGCCAGCAGCCTTTCGGGGGGTCGAGCGTGGGATGAGCAGTTCTTC
CASSLSGGRAWDEQFF
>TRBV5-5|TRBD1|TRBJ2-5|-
TGTGCCAGCAGCCCGGGACAGGGGTTTGTCCAAGAGACCCAGTACTTC
CASSPGQGFVQETQYF
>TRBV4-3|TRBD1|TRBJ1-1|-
TGCGCCAGCAGCCAAACTCAGACAGGGGGCACTGAAGCTTTCTTT
CASSQTQTGGTEAFF
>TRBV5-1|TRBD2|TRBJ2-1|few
TGCGCCAGCAGCAATGGACTAGCGGGAGCAGAGCAGTTCTTC
CASSNGLAGAEQFF
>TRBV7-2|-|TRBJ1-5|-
TGTGCCAGCAGCTCAGCAGGGTTCCAGCCCCAGCATTTT
CASSSAGFQPQHF
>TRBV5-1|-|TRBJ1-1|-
TGCGCCAGCAGCTTGATCATGGGGACTGAAGCTTTCTTT
CASSLIMGTEAFF
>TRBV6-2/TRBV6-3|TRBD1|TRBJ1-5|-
TGTGCCAGCAGTTACTCACAGGGGGCGTCGAATCAGCCCCAGCATTTT
CASSYSQGASNQPQHF
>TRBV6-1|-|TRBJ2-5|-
TGTGCCAGCAGTGAAGGGGCGCGGTCTCAAGAGACCCAGTACTTC
CASSEGARSQETQYF
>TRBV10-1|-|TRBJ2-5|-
TGCGCCAGCAGTACAACAGGTCGGACCCAGTACTTC
CASSTTGRTQYF
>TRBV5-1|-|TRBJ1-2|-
TGCGCCAGCAGCTTGGAAGGGGCCAGCGGCTACACCTTC
CASSLEGASGYTF
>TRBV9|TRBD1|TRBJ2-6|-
TGTGCCAGCAGCGTAGCCCCCGGGACAGCGTTCTCTGGGGCCAACGTCCTGACTTTC
CASSVAPGTAFSGANVLTF
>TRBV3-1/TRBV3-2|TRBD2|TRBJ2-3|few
TGTGCCAGCAGCACCCGGACTAGTAGGTTTACGCAGTATTTT
CASSTRTSRFTQYF
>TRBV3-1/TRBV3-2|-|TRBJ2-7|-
TGTGCCAGCAGTACGAGGGGCGATCTGTTTCGTGAGCAGTACTTC
CASSTRGDLFREQYF
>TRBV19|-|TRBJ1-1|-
TGTGCCAGTAGGCCGCCCGGGGGGCACAACACTGAAGCTTTCTTT
CASRPPGGHNTEAFF
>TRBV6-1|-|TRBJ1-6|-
TGTGCCAGCAGTGAAGCGGTTCTGAGCTCCTATAATTCACCCCTCCACTTT
CASSEAVLSSYNSPLHF
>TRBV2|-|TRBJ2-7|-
TGTGCCAGCAGGGCCGAGGGCCCGGGTGAGCAGTACTTC
CASRAEGPGEQYF
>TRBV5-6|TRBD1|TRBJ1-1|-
TGTGCCAGCAGCTCGGACAGGGGGAACACTGAAGCTTTCTTT
CASSSDRGNTEAFF
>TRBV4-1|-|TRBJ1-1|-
TGCGCCAGCAGCCAAGACACGTACAGTGAAGCTTTCTTT
CASSQDTYSEAFF
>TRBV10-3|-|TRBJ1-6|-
TGTGCCATCAGGGAGACAGGCAGCTCCTATAATTCACCCCTCCACTTT
CAIRETGSSYNSPLHF
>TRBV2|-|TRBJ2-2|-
TGTGCCAGCACAGAGGGAACCGGGGAGCTGTTTTTT
CASTEGTGELFF
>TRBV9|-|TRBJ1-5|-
TGTGCCAGCAGCCCCGAACACACAGGGATTTATAGCAATCAGCCCCAGCATTTT
CASSPEHTGIYSNQPQHF
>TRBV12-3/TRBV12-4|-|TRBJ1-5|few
TGTGCCAGCAGTTTTTGGAACAATCAGCCCCAGCATTTT
CASSFWNNQPQHF
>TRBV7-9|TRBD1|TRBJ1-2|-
TGTGCCAGCAGCTCCGGGACAGGGTTGGGGTATGGCTACACCTTC
CASSSGTGLGYGYTF
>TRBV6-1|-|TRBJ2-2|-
TGTGCCAGCAGTGAACCTAGGGGCACCGGGGAGCTGTTTTTT
CASSEPRGTGELFF
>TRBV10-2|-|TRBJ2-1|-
TGCGCCAGCAGGAGCGGACGAAGCTCCTACAATGAGCAGTTCTTC
CASRSGRSSYNEQFF
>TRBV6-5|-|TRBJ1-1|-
TGTGCCAGCAGTACAACCAGGGTTGCCGAAGCTTTCTTT
CASSTTRVAEAFF
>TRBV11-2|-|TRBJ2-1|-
TGTGCCAGCACCAAGAGGGGGGCTGGTGAGCAGTTCTTC
CASTKRGAGEQFF
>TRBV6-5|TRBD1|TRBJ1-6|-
TGTGCCAGCAGTTCCCAGGGGGCGTTAGGGAATTCACCCCTCCACTTT
CASSSQGALGNSPLHF
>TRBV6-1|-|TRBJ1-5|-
TGTGCCAGCAGTGGGGACGGGAGGGATCAGCCCCAGCATTTT
CASSGDGRDQPQHF
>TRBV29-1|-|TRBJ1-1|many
TGCAGCGTTGAAGACGGATACTACACTGAAGCTTTCTTT
CSVEDGYYTEAFF
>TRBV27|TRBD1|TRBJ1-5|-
TGTGCCAGCAGTCCCCAACAGGGGAGCGGCAATCAGCCCCAGCATTTT
CASSPQQGSGNQPQHF
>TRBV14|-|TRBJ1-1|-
TGTGCCAGCAGCCTTCCCGGATTGATAGGCATGGCGGCTTTCTTT
CASSLPGLIGMAAFF
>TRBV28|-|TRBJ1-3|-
TGTGCCAGCAGTACTCGCGGGACATCGAACACCATATATTTT
CASSTRGTSNTIYF
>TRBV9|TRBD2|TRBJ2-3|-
TGTGCCAGCAGCGCAGGACTAGCGGGGGGGCTGAGGGATACGCAGTATTTT
CASSAGLAGGLRDTQYF
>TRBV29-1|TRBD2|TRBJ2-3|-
TGCAGCGCCACAGGCGGACTAGGGAGGGCCACAGATACGCAGTATTTT
CSATGGLGRATDTQYF
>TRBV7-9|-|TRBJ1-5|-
TGTGCCAGCAGCTTACAAAATCAGCCCCAGCATTTT
CASSLQNQPQHF
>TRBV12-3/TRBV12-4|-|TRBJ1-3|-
TGTGCCAGCAGAACATGGGATGGAAACACCATATATTTT
CASRTWDGNTIYF
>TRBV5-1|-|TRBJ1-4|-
TGCGCCAGCAGCTTGGAGGGCAGGGCGGGTGAAAAACTGTTTTTT
CASSLEGRAGEKLFF